These T cell receptor beta chains were read from a single sample in a study of shared clonotypes between healthy human individuals. The data were produced by immunoSEQ multiplex PCR, yet TCRdb's version contains in-frame clones alone and is incomplete. The repertoire has more than 2 million clones, about 95% of them found once; the top ten carry roughly 1.1%. The sequenced sample consisted of naive CD8+ T cells sorted from blood. The receptors stem from a man between 18 and 35 years old in good health. Both conserved end residues are part of each CDR3. For some rows the clone size is stated as once, few or many, or as a class when expanded; others skip it.

TRBV13	TRBJ1-1	.	CASSLTVFGSEAFF
TRBV6-5	TRBJ1-1	.	CASSYSGQGEAFF
TRBV5-1	TRBJ2-7	.	CASSLANGSGIISYEQYF
TRBV5-1	TRBJ2-7	.	CASRPGTGPVFEQYF
TRBV5-1	TRBJ1-6	.	CASTLPSYNSPLHF
TRBV10-2	TRBJ2-3	once	CASSEVDYTDTQYF
TRBV9	TRBJ2-3	.	CASSVLPSTDTQYF
TRBV27	TRBJ2-3	once	CASSLAGSYDTQYF
TRBV19	TRBJ2-7	.	CATRAGGFSEQYF
TRBV19	TRBJ2-3	.	CASSTLGTDTQYF
TRBV11-3	TRBJ2-1	.	CASSPGTSGGASSEQFF
TRBV9	TRBJ2-7	.	CASSEGGGGYEQYF
TRBV6-1	TRBJ1-6	.	CASSVIPGRGDSPLHF
TRBV25-1	TRBJ1-6	.	CASSDRGLSPLHF
TRBV4-3	TRBJ2-1	.	CASSQDGVAGAYANEQFF
TRBV28	TRBJ2-5	.	CASSFGQGSRETQYF
TRBV28	TRBJ2-1	.	CASSLLGQPYNEQFF
TRBV27	TRBJ2-7	.	CASSPDAYEQYF
TRBV6-5	TRBJ2-3	.	CASSYLGGGRTDTQYF
TRBV28	TRBJ2-7	.	CASSSGPRGEQYF
TRBV2	TRBJ1-1	.	CASGPGGRTEAFF
TRBV7-9	TRBJ2-1	.	CASSQGVGSSNEQFF
TRBV7-2	TRBJ2-7	.	CASSFPGQSYEQYF
TRBV6-1	TRBJ2-1	.	CASSASNYNEQFF
TRBV10-3	TRBJ2-7	.	CAISEDGTGRYEQYF
TRBV29-1	TRBJ2-7	.	CSAVPSVSDEQYF
TRBV10-3	TRBJ2-5	.	CAIRVQGASETQYF
TRBV2	TRBJ2-1	.	CASRQPPGDEQFF
TRBV2	TRBJ2-1	.	CASSETAPRGMTNEQFF
TRBV15	TRBJ2-7	.	CATSPGDGSYEQYF
TRBV27	TRBJ1-1	.	CASSSGWNTEAFF
TRBV10-3	TRBJ2-3	few	CAISTAGTDTQYF
TRBV29-1	TRBJ2-7	.	CSVVGQLGSSYEQYF
TRBV29-1	TRBJ1-1	.	CSVYSPGGEENTEAFF
TRBV6-1	TRBJ2-7	.	CASSELTVQLYEQYF
TRBV19	TRBJ2-2	once	CASSPGTLNTGELFF
TRBV5-8	TRBJ2-1	.	CASRSTSGGQARDEQFF
TRBV4-1	TRBJ2-2	.	CASSLGRGYTGELFF
TRBV5-1	TRBJ1-1	once	CASSALGGTFPGTEAFF
TRBV19	TRBJ1-4	.	CASGTVNEKLFF
TRBV7-9	TRBJ1-4	.	CASSQTPTNEKLFF
TRBV7-8	TRBJ2-1	.	CASAVDGDGNNEQFF
TRBV18	TRBJ2-1	.	CASSRPETSATSYNEQFF
TRBV11-2	TRBJ2-6	.	CASSELVSGANVLTF
TRBV10-2	TRBJ1-2	.	CASSSPGTGDGYTF
TRBV5-4	TRBJ1-6	.	CASRFQGNSPLHF
TRBV2	TRBJ2-5	.	CAIQPNSANQETQYF
TRBV30	TRBJ2-7	once	CAYTVGIYEQYF
TRBV13	TRBJ1-1	.	CASSSVDRNTEAFF
TRBV27	TRBJ1-1	.	CASSHLGATGHTEAFF
TRBV5-6	TRBJ2-1	.	CASSLGSSHPAYNEQFF